Here is one T cell receptor beta chain with its context. Time point indicated: blood from clinic visit 5 months post-surgery; TSC patient then seizure free. These data originate in a study of brain T cells in children with intractable seizures. Repertoires were generated with immunoSEQ multiplex PCR, while TCRdb's copy carries only in-frame clones and drops some. The table shows 300,000 to 400,000 clones, with roughly 93% occurring only once. The CDR3 totals 16 residues. V trimming: 4 bases; J trimming: 5 bases; junction bases outside the gene matches: 15. Germline CDR1 reads SGHRS; CDR2 reads YFSETQ.

The sequence came from a boy under two years old with tuberous sclerosis and intractable seizures. The rearrangement joins TRBV5-1 to TRBJ2-7, with 7 bases aligning to TRBD1. Sequenced here: peripheral blood, sampled 4 to 6 months after surgery. CDR3 bases: TGCGCCAGCAGCCCACAAGACAGGGCTCGAGTCGACGAGCAGTACTTC. Its translation: CASSPQDRARVDEQYF.